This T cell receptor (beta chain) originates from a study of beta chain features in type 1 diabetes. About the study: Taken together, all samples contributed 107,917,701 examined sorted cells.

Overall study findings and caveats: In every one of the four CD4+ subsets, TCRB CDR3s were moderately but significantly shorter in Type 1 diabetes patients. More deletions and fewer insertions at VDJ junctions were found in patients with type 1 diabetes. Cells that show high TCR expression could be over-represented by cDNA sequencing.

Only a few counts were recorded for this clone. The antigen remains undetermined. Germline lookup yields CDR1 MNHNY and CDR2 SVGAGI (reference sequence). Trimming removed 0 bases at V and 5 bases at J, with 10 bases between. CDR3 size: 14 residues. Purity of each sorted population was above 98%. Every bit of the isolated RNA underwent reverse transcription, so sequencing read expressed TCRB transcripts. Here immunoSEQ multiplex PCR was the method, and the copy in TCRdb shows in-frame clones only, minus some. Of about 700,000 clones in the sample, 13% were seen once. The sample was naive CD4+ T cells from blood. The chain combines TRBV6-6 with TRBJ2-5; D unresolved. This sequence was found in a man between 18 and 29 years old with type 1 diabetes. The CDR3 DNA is TGTGCCAGCAGTTACTCGTTGGGATGGGAGACCCAGTACTTC. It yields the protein CASSYSLGWETQYF.